The 8 T cell receptor beta chains presented below share a single source sample, sequenced in a study of radiation and T cells in renal cell carcinoma. The time point denotes: blood 4 weeks post-SBRT, at nephrectomy. As to treatment: 15 Gy SBRT to primary tumor, nephrectomy 4 weeks later. Repertoires were generated with immunoSEQ multiplex PCR, while TCRdb's copy carries only in-frame clones and drops some. The table has some 64,000 clones, 60% to 85% seen once. Here the sequenced sample was blood, taken from a patient whose treatment included radiotherapy and nephrectomy. The receptors were sampled from a man in his 60s with renal cell carcinoma.

The chain carries TRBV12-5 and TRBJ1-1, with 7 bases that match TRBD1. V shed 6 bases, J shed 10 bases, and the junction held 11 bases outside the gene matches. Per germline, CDR1 LGHNT and CDR2 FRNRAP. The CDR3 covers 13 residues. CDR3 region: CASGYGTVNPAFF. The CDR3, as DNA: TGTGCTAGTGGCTACGGGACAGTCAATCCAGCTTTCTTT. The complete variable domain, with remaining parts taken from reference TRBV12-5 and TRBJ1-1, reads DARVTQTPRHKVTEMGQEVTMRCQPILGHNTVFWYRQTMMQGLELLAYFRNRAPLDDSGMPKDRFSAEMPDATLATLKIQPSEPRDSAVYFCASGYGTVNPAFFGQGTRLTVV.

This clone was seen only once. The chain couples TRBV19 to TRBJ1-1; D is perhaps TRBD1 (5 bases). Germline lookup yields CDR1 LNHDA and CDR2 SQIVND (reference sequence). V lost 6 bases to trimming and J lost 0 bases, with 11 bases between them. There are 14 residues in the CDR3. The CDR3 loop is CASRDTRLNTEAFF. In nucleotides, the CDR3 is TGTGCCAGTAGGGACACCAGACTGAACACTGAAGCTTTCTTT.

The chain couples TRBV12-5 to TRBJ1-4; TRBD1 matches 10 bases. Per the germline V gene, CDR1 is LGHNT and CDR2 is FRNRAP. The CDR3 extends over 14 amino acids. The V gene end was trimmed by 5 bases and the J gene end by 5 bases; junction bases not matched to a gene: 2. The CDR3 DNA follows: TGTGCTAGTGGTATGGGACAGGGGAATGAAAAACTGTTTTTT. Residues: CASGMGQGNEKLFF.

The V and J genes are TRBV5-1 and TRBJ2-1; weak D call: TRBD1 (6 bases). This CDR3 has 15 residues. Germline CDR1 is SGHRS and CDR2 is YFSETQ. Trimming left V 4 bases short and J 4 bases short, with 15 bases between. The CDR3: CASSDDRPGYNEQFF. CDR3 nucleotide sequence: TGCGCCAGCAGCGACGACAGGCCTGGATACAATGAGCAGTTCTTC.

This chain uses TRBV7-2 with TRBJ2-5; TRBD2 might be the D (6 bases). CDR1 is SGHTA, CDR2 FQGNSA, per germline. The CDR3 length is 13 residues. Trimming pared 1 base from V and 5 bases from J, leaving 8 bases between. As DNA, the CDR3 is TGTGCCAGCAGCTTAGAACTAGCTGAGACCCAGTACTTC. Protein sequence: CASSLELAETQYF. Combining the CDR3 with reference TRBV7-2 and TRBJ2-5 gives the whole variable domain GAGVSQSPSNKVTEKGKDVELRCDPISGHTALYWYRQSLGQGLEFLIYFQGNSAPDKSGLPSDRFSAERTGGSVSTLTIQRTQQEDSAVYLCASSLELAETQYFGPGTRLLVL.

The J gene is TRBJ2-2, the V gene TRBV30, with 13 positions matching TRBD2. Germline trimming cut 1 base from V and 5 bases from J; bases unmatched to any gene: 7. The CDR3 is made up of 17 amino acids. Germline V CDR1 and CDR2: GTSNPN, SVGIG (reference sequence). CDR3 sequence (DNA): TGTGCCTGGAGTGCAGGGACTAGCGGGATAAGGACCGGGGAGCTGTTTTTT. Amino acids: CAWSAGTSGIRTGELFF.

This chain uses TRBV19 with TRBJ1-1; TRBD1 matches 7 bases. Germline CDR1 is LNHDA and CDR2 is SQIVND (reference sequence). The CDR3 sequence is 17 residues long. V was clipped by 2 bases and J by 1 base; unmatched bases: 10. DNA for the CDR3: TGTGCCAGTAGTATACCTAACGGGGACAGCTGGAACACTGAAGCTTTCTTT. Translation gives CASSIPNGDSWNTEAFF.

This clone appeared a few times. The genes are TRBV5-1 and TRBJ1-1, with no clear D. This CDR3 has 15 amino acids. Germline CDR1 SGHRS, CDR2 YFSETQ. Trimming left V 1 base short and J 2 bases short, with 12 bases between. CDR3 sequence reads: CASSLYGLGNTEAFF. CDR3 coding DNA: TGCGCCAGCAGCTTGTACGGACTGGGAAACACTGAAGCTTTCTTT.